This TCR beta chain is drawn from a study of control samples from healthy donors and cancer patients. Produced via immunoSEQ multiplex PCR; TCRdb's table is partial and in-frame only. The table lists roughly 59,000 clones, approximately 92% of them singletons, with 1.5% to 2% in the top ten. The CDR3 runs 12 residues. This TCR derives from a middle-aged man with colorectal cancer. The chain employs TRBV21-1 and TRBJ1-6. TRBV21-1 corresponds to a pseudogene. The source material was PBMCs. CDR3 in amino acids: CASSKGDLPLHF. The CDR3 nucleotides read TGTGCCAGCAGCAAAGGTGACTTACCCCTCCACTTT.